This is a list of T cell receptor beta chains from one sample in a study of blood T cell repertoires in COVID-19. Sequencing was performed with immunoSEQ multiplex PCR; in TCRdb, only in-frame clones are kept and a portion is missing. The data contain more than 150,000 clones, 80% to 90% of them seen just once; the ten biggest clones take up around 12%. Source material: peripheral blood. These TCRs come from a woman at least 80 years old with COVID-19, enrolled during active disease. The CDR3 runs from the conserved cysteine through the conserved F or W. Fields, in order: clone size, V gene, D gene, J gene, CDR3 protein, CDR3 DNA. The D gene is left open where the match is weak. Some rows have no size entry. The others give once, few or many, or a class for an expanded clone.

-,TRBV3-1/TRBV3-2,TRBD1,TRBJ1-5,CASSARQGSDNQPQHF,TGTGCCAGCAGCGCCAGACAGGGGTCGGACAATCAGCCCCAGCATTTT
-,TRBV7-3,-,TRBJ1-2,CAPRGPTNYGYTF,TGTGCCCCCAGGGGCCCCACTAACTATGGCTACACCTTC
-,TRBV7-9,-,TRBJ1-4,CASSLASGNEKLFF,TGTGCCAGCAGCTTAGCGTCGGGGAATGAAAAACTGTTTTTT
-,TRBV11-2,TRBD2,TRBJ2-1,CASSSAGALSSYNEQFF,TGTGCCAGCAGCTCAGCGGGGGCTCTGAGCTCCTACAATGAGCAGTTCTTC
-,TRBV10-3,TRBD1,TRBJ1-1,CAIKGTGSTEAFF,TGTGCCATCAAAGGGACAGGGTCGACTGAAGCTTTCTTT
few,TRBV2,TRBD1,TRBJ1-6,CASSGFGTGNSPLHF,TGTGCCAGCAGTGGATTCGGGACAGGGAATTCACCCCTCCACTTT
-,TRBV6-5,TRBD1,TRBJ1-2,CASGPRGPTYGYTF,TGTGCCAGCGGACCTAGGGGGCCGACCTATGGCTACACCTTC
-,TRBV6-2/TRBV6-3,TRBD1,TRBJ1-6,CASSGGQGNSPLHF,TGTGCCAGCAGCGGAGGACAGGGTAATTCACCCCTCCACTTT
-,TRBV29-1,-,TRBJ1-4,CSVLTVSGEKLFF,TGCAGCGTGTTGACAGTCTCGGGTGAAAAACTGTTTTTT
-,TRBV3-1/TRBV3-2,TRBD1,TRBJ2-1,CASSRRDRGYYNEQFF,TGTGCCAGCAGCAGACGGGACAGGGGGTACTACAATGAGCAGTTCTTC
-,TRBV7-6,TRBD1,TRBJ2-1,CASSLKGQSYNEQFF,TGTGCCAGCAGCTTAAAGGGACAGAGCTACAATGAGCAGTTCTTC
-,TRBV24-1,TRBD1,TRBJ2-7,CATSQGALYEQYF,TGTGCCACTTCACAGGGGGCGCTCTACGAGCAGTACTTC
-,TRBV28,-,TRBJ1-5,CASSLVLRENQPQHF,TGTGCCAGCAGTTTGGTTCTGAGGGAGAATCAGCCCCAGCATTTT
-,TRBV7-9,TRBD2,TRBJ2-7,CASSLGASGKARNEQYF,TGTGCCAGCAGCCTTGGAGCTAGCGGGAAAGCAAGGAACGAGCAGTACTTC
-,TRBV10-3,TRBD1,TRBJ2-5,CAISATGEETQYF,TGTGCCATCAGTGCTACAGGGGAAGAGACCCAGTACTTC
-,TRBV11-2,-,TRBJ1-6,CASSAYSQVNSPLHF,TGTGCCAGCAGCGCGTACAGTCAAGTCAATTCACCCCTCCACTTT
-,TRBV11-3,TRBD2,TRBJ2-7,CASSAGTSGRTEQYF,TGTGCCAGCAGCGCCGGGACTAGCGGGAGAACCGAGCAGTACTTC
-,TRBV15,TRBD1,TRBJ2-7,CATSRDRGQGRYEQYF,TGTGCCACCAGCAGAGACCGGGGACAGGGGAGATACGAGCAGTACTTC
-,TRBV2,-,TRBJ2-6,CASTLYEVAGANVLTF,TGTGCCAGCACCTTGTATGAGGTGGCTGGGGCCAACGTCCTGACTTTC
few,TRBV7-9,-,TRBJ1-2,CASSFGVAGTF,TGTGCCAGCAGCTTCGGGGTGGCGGGGACCTTC
-,TRBV19,TRBD1,TRBJ2-2,CASRITGGHGELFF,TGTGCCAGTAGGATAACAGGGGGCCACGGGGAGCTGTTTTTT
-,TRBV9,TRBD2,TRBJ2-1,CASSGAGFSYNEQFF,TGTGCCAGCAGCGGAGCGGGGTTTTCCTACAATGAGCAGTTCTTC
-,TRBV7-2,TRBD1,TRBJ1-3,CASRLTGGNSGNTIYF,TGTGCCAGCAGACTTACAGGGGGCAACTCTGGAAACACCATATATTTT
-,TRBV27,-,TRBJ2-1,CASSLAGFNEQFF,TGTGCCAGCAGTTTGGCAGGGTTCAATGAGCAGTTCTTC
-,TRBV13,TRBD2,TRBJ2-1,CASSLRTSGANEQFF,TGTGCCAGCAGCCTCCGGACTAGCGGGGCCAATGAGCAGTTCTTC
-,TRBV19,TRBD1,TRBJ1-2,CASGQGGRYGYTF,TGTGCCAGCGGACAGGGAGGGAGGTATGGCTACACCTTC
-,TRBV7-2,TRBD1,TRBJ2-3,CASARDRGTDTQYF,TGTGCCAGCGCCCGGGACAGGGGCACAGATACGCAGTATTTT
-,TRBV20-1,-,TRBJ2-7,CSAMLALEQYF,TGCAGTGCTATGCTAGCTTTGGAGCAGTACTTC
once,TRBV5-4,-,TRBJ1-2,CASSLGQSYGYTF,TGTGCCAGCAGCTTGGGACAGAGTTATGGCTACACCTTC
-,TRBV28,TRBD1,TRBJ1-4,CASSPRTGGMKKLFF,TGTGCCAGCAGTCCGCGGACAGGAGGAATGAAAAAACTGTTTTTT
-,TRBV7-2,TRBD2,TRBJ2-7,CASSFSTSGRHKSSYEQYF,TGTGCCAGCAGCTTCTCGACTAGCGGGAGGCACAAAAGCTCCTACGAGCAGTACTTC
-,TRBV6-5,TRBD2,TRBJ2-7,CASRTSQTYEQYF,TGTGCCAGCAGGACTAGCCAGACCTACGAGCAGTACTTC
-,TRBV27,-,TRBJ1-1,CASSLQIREEAFF,TGTGCCAGCAGTTTACAAATAAGAGAGGAAGCTTTCTTT
-,TRBV5-1,TRBD1,TRBJ1-3,CASSQGQPGNTIYF,TGCGCCAGCAGCCAGGGACAGCCTGGAAACACCATATATTTT
-,TRBV5-1,-,TRBJ2-7,CASSFFDRGLYEQYF,TGCGCCAGCAGCTTCTTTGACAGGGGACTATACGAGCAGTACTTC
-,TRBV15,-,TRBJ1-2,CATSRDNFLGGRDYGYTF,TGTGCCACCAGCAGAGATAACTTCCTAGGGGGACGGGACTATGGCTACACCTTC